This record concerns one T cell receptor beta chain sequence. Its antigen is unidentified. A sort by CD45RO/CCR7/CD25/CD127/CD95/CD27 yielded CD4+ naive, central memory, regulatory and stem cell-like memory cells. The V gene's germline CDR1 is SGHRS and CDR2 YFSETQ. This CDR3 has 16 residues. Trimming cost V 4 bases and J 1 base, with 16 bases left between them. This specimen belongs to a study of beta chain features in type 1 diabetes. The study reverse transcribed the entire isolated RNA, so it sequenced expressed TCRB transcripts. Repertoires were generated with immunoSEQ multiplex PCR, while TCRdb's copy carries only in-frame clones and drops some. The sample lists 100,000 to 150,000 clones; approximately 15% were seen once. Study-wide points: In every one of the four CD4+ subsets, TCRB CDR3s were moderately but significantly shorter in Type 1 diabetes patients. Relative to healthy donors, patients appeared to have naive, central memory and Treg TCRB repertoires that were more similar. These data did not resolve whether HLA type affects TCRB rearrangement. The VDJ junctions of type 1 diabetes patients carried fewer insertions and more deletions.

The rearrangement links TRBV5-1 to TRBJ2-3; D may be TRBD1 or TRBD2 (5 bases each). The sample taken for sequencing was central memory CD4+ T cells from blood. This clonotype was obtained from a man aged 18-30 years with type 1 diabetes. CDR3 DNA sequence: TGCGCCAGCAGCGCCAAGGGCCAGGGAGGCACAGATACGCAGTATTTT. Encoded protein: CASSAKGQGGTDTQYF.